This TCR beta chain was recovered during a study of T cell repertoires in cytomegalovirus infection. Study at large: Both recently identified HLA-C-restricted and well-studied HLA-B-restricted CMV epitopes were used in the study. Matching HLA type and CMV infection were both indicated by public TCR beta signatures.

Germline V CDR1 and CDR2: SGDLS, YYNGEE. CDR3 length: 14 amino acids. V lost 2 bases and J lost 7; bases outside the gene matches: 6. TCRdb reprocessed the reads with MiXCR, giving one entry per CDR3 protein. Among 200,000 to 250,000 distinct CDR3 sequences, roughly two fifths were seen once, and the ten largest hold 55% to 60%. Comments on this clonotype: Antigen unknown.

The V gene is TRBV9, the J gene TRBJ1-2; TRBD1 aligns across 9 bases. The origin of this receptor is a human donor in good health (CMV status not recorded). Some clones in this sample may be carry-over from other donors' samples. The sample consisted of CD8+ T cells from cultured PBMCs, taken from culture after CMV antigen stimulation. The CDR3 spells CASSVGDRVAGYTF. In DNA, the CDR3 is TGTGCCAGCAGCGTCGGGGACAGGGTCGCTGGCTACACCTTC.